This entry features one T cell receptor beta chain sequence. Which antigen it targets is not known. No clone much larger than this one lies a single base away; base qualities are absent. This specimen comes from a study of OX40 agonist ivuxolimab in advanced cancers. Looking at the study overall: The costimulatory receptor OX40 (CD134) was targeted by ivuxolimab, a fully human IgG2 agonistic monoclonal antibody. Intravenous ivuxolimab was administered to patients every 2 weeks at six dose levels: 0.01, 0.1, 0.3, 1.5, 3 and 10 mg/kg. Of the approximately 54 dose-escalation patients, hepatocellular carcinoma was present in approximately 20, melanoma in approximately 15, renal cell carcinoma in 9 and head and neck cancer in 9. The dose-escalation cohort was approximately 83% male with a mean age of 60 years, ranging from roughly 20 to 80. Prior anti-PD-1, anti-PD-L1 or anti-CTLA-4 therapy was permitted, and checkpoint inhibitors had been received by around 40% of dose-escalation patients. Three dose-escalation patients achieved partial responses, one with hepatocellular carcinoma and two with cutaneous melanoma. Peripheral TCRbeta sequencing was intended to test whether TCR sequence diversity was altered and clonal T-cell expansion was caused by ivuxolimab. The monotherapy dose-escalation portion (N ≈ 55 patients) of the phase I ivuxolimab trial is reported in the paper. Broader findings and caveats from the paper: On average, CD8+ T cells showed more expanded clones than CD4+ T cells after ivuxolimab. The antigen specificity of the peripheral T cells that underwent clonal expansion was not determined. In partial responders in the 0.1-3.0 mg/kg groups, normalized peripheral clonal expansion was found to be among the lowest, especially among CD8+ T cells. Low levels of normalized T-cell clonal expansion were also seen in some patients who did not respond. Clonal expansion of both CD4+ and CD8+ blood T cells was observed from baseline to week 6 at doses 0.1 to 3.0 mg/kg.

Genomic DNA was extracted from sorted cells for sequencing of the TCRbeta CDR3 region. The immunoSEQ Assay was used for sequencing of TCRbeta CDR3 regions. TCRdb took this table from immuneACCESS and kept in-frame rearrangements with V and J called. Such tables lack part of the clones; where checked against another copy, unresolved V genes explain under half of the gap, and the rest is unexplained. A total of 90,000 to 100,000 clones appear in this sample, around 88% of them only once. 0.5% of the sample comes from the top ten. The trim is 4 bases for V and 2 bases for J, with a gap of 5 bases between the germline ends. From cysteine to phenylalanine, the CDR3 is 12 amino acids long. Just CDR3 DNA is preserved here, 36 bases in frame from base 1. Reading the germline V gene gives CDR1 MNHEY and CDR2 SVGAGI. The trial excluded patients who had a history of autoimmune disease or were on systemic immunosuppression. Peripheral blood for TCR sequencing was collected from all dose cohorts at baseline, on cycle 4 day 1, and on cycle 7 day 1. Samples were obtained from an open-label, multicenter, first-in-human phase I dose-escalation trial of ivuxolimab. Adults with locally advanced or metastatic head and neck squamous cell, hepatocellular, melanoma or renal cell carcinoma were enrolled in the trial. Before TCR sequencing, CD4+ T cells and CD8+ T cells from peripheral blood were sorted into separate populations.

The material sequenced was CD4+ or CD8+ T cells sorted from blood, taken in a trial of the OX40 agonist ivuxolimab. The sequence came from an adult with an advanced solid tumor such as melanoma, head and neck, liver or kidney cancer. The chain links TRBV6-5 with TRBJ1-2; the D gene lacks a confident call. The sequenced DNA is TGTGCCAGCAGTTTAATGAACTATGGCTACACCTTC. Its protein is CASSLMNYGYTF.